This TCR beta chain was retrieved from a study of technical replicates of blood from several donors. TCRdb keeps only in-frame clones here, not all; method: immunoSEQ multiplex PCR. The sample includes 85,000 to 100,000 clones, around 95% of them seen just once. V shed 3 bases, J shed 4 bases, and the junction held 17 bases outside the gene matches. The CDR3 length is 19 residues. Germline V gives CDR1 MDHEN, CDR2 SYDVKM. Source material: T cells isolated from PBMCs. The rearrangement joins TRBV28 to TRBJ2-3, with 9 bases aligning to TRBD1. The TCR comes from a human donor in good health. For the CDR3, the DNA is TGTGCCAGCAGTTTTTTTGGGGATATACAGGGGGCGAGGGCAGATACGCAGTATTTT. Its translation is CASSFFGDIQGARADTQYF.